The subject of this entry is one TCR beta chain. Its antigen is as yet unknown. Gene names and germline match the mouse. The CDR3 end lies 4 residues beyond the end of the read and is filled in from the germline J gene. Germline CDR1 NSQYPW, CDR2 LRSPGD (reference sequence). The CDR3 is 16 residues long. Trimming cost V 0 bases and J 3 bases; bases outside gene matches: 3. The data were taken from a study of CD8+ T cells in alopecia areata. Study-wide context: Donor skin was harvested from 6-12-month-old C3H/HeJ mice with spontaneous alopecia and grafted onto roughly 6-10-week-old female C3H/HeJ recipients.

Study outcomes and limitations: Relative to normal scalp, lesional scalp, especially alopecia totalis/universalis, showed higher clonality. Scalp sequencing captures resident alphabeta T cells of normal skin too. In patients, TCRs were shared less clearly than in mice, and HLA may possibly be involved.

Extracted RNA was reverse transcribed into cDNA, the sequencing template. Clones were read by immunoSEQ multiplex PCR, and TCRdb kept only the in-frame ones, dropping some. The table lists some 110,000 clones, with no singletons. Sequenced: lesional skin. The J gene is TRBJ2-7, the V gene TRBV1, with 12 bases fitting TRBD2. The TCR comes from a C3H/HeJ mouse with alopecia areata. The strain's MHC: H2-k. CDR3: CTCSADRLGGRYEQYF. CDR3 bases read: TGCACCTGCAGTGCAGATCGACTGGGGGGGCGCTAT.